This record looks at one T cell receptor (beta chain) sequence and its context. The target antigen is unknown. CD4+ T cells from unexposed donors were obtained before the COVID-19 pandemic (2011-2018). The cells were cultured for under twelve days before CD4+ T cells were isolated. This record comes from a study of CD4 T cells in relation to SARS-CoV-2 and coronaviruses. This CDR3 spans 12 amino acids. Trimming removed 5 bases at V and 7 bases at J, with 11 bases between. Profiled with immunoSEQ multiplex PCR; TCRdb holds only in-frame clones, not every one. The data show roughly 12,000 clones, 70% to 80% seen once.

This TCR came from a human donor in good health. The sequencing sample was made of CD4+ T cells from PBMCs, cultured in vitro. The chain is built from TRBV12-3 or TRBV12-4 and TRBJ1-2; no clear D gene. CDR3 in amino acids: CASSPTSLGYTF. CDR3 bases: TGTGCCAGCAGTCCGACATCCCTTGGCTACACCTTC.